The 17 T cell receptor beta chains in this list originate from one sample, sequenced in a study of T-cell reconstitution after alpha-beta-depleted transplantation in children. Unique molecular identifiers featured in how the TCRbeta library was prepared. TCRdb itself ran the PCR reads through MiXCR, one entry per CDR3 protein. In the table there are around 600,000 distinct CDR3 sequences, 10% to 13% of which are singletons. Material: PBMCs from the stem cell graft donor, obtained from the stem cell graft. The receptors originated from a human donor who donated a stem cell graft to a child with acute myeloid leukemia.

This chain uses TRBV11-2 with TRBJ1-2; D gene ambiguous. V gave up 3 bases and J gave up 1 base, with 24 bases separating them. The CDR3 has 19 residues. Germline CDR1 is SGHAT and CDR2 is FQNNGV. CDR3 residues: CASSFGINKPSGYNYGYTF. In DNA form, the CDR3 reads TGTGCCAGCAGCTTTGGGATTAACAAACCAAGCGGATATAACTATGGCTACACCTTC.

This clonotype was counted only a few times. The chain employs TRBV10-3 and TRBJ2-1, with 12 bases aligning to TRBD2. V lost 5 bases to trimming and J lost 4 bases; unmatched junction nucleotides: 3. The CDR3 extends over 15 amino acids. Germline V gene data show CDR1 as ENHRY and CDR2 as SYGVKD. In DNA, the CDR3 is TGTGCCATCAGTTTCGGGACTAGCGGGTACAATGAGCAGTTCTTC. It yields the protein CAISFGTSGYNEQFF.

Ten or more counts support this clonotype. In DNA, the CDR3 is TGCAGTGCTAGTGATCAGGGAGGAGGATCCTACAATGAGCAGTTCTTC. Protein: CSASDQGGGSYNEQFF. V is TRBV20-1 and J is TRBJ2-1, with D maybe TRBD2 (6 bases). V lost 3 bases and J 1 base, leaving 16 bases between the germline ends. Germline loops: CDR1 DFQATT, CDR2 SNEGSKA (reference sequence). This CDR3 has 16 amino acids.

This clonotype was recorded a few times. The chain links TRBV29-1 to TRBJ2-1; D is unresolved. The CDR3 has 10 residues. Trimming removed 8 bases at V and 10 bases at J, with 12 bases between. Germline CDR1 and CDR2: SQVTM and ANQGSEA. The CDR3 reads CSIRRAEQFF. In nucleotides, the CDR3 is TGCAGCATCAGACGCGCCGAGCAGTTCTTC.

This clonotype was counted only a few times. The chain uses TRBV9 and TRBJ1-4; the match to TRBD1 covers 8 bases. Trimming took 0 bases from V and 2 from J; bases not matched to a gene: 0. The germline CDR1 and CDR2 sequences are SGDLS and YYNGEE. This CDR3 is built from 15 residues. The CDR3 sequence is CASSVGQGTNEKLFF. CDR3 bases: TGTGCCAGCAGCGTAGGACAGGGGACTAATGAAAAACTGTTTTTT.

The chain combines TRBV12-3 or TRBV12-4 with TRBJ2-1; 7 positions agree with TRBD2. The CDR3 sequence is 15 residues long. The V gene end was trimmed by 8 bases and the J gene end by 2 bases; junction bases not matched to a gene: 9. CDR3 in DNA: TGTGCCAGCCGCCCCTTAACTAGCGCCTACAATGAGCAGTTCTTC. Its translation: CASRPLTSAYNEQFF.

This clonotype was picked up a small number of times. V gene TRBV2 combines with J gene TRBJ1-5, with TRBD1 matching 11 bases. From germline, CDR1 is SNHLY and CDR2 FYNNEI. Trimming removed 11 bases from V and 2 bases from J; junction bases left unmatched: 20. The CDR3 has 19 amino acids. The DNA for the CDR3 is TGTGCCTTCAGTTTTCTGGACAGGGGGCGAAGGTTAGGCAATCAGCCCCAGCATTTT. It yields the protein CAFSFLDRGRRLGNQPQHF.

The rearrangement links TRBV4-2 to TRBJ1-1; TRBD1 aligns across 7 bases. J was trimmed by 2 bases and V by 4 bases; bases with no gene match: 13. Germline assignment: CDR1 LGHNA and CDR2 YNFKEQ. The CDR3 loop spans 17 amino acids. CDR3 loop: CASSRLGRGPSNTEAFF. CDR3 bases: TGTGCCAGCAGCCGCCTCGGTAGGGGGCCTTCTAACACTGAAGCTTTCTTT.

CDR3 sequence: CASLQIGQGEAFF. The CDR3 DNA reads as TGTGCCAGTCTTCAAATCGGACAGGGAGAAGCTTTCTTT. The J gene is TRBJ1-1, the V gene TRBV19; 8 bases are a match to TRBD1. V gave up 8 bases and J gave up 8 bases; unmatched junction bases: 10. Germline V lookup: CDR1 LNHDA, CDR2 SQIVND (reference sequence). The CDR3 is made up of 13 amino acids.

This clonotype turned up a few times. V and J are TRBV5-1 and TRBJ2-1; TRBD2 matches at 7 bases. The CDR3 extends over 16 amino acids. CDR1 and CDR2 (germline): SGHRS, YFSETQ. V shed 3 bases and J 9 bases; nucleotides not matched to a gene: 15. CDR3 DNA sequence: TGCGCCAGCAGCTGGGGACTACTTCGGCGCTCCGTTGAGCAGTTCTTC. Translating it yields CASSWGLLRRSVEQFF.

The chain links TRBV30 to TRBJ2-5, with D unclear. V lost 4 bases to trimming and J lost 7 bases, with 10 bases between them. The CDR3 sequence is 11 residues long. Germline lookup yields CDR1 GTSNPN and CDR2 SVGIG (reference sequence). The CDR3 is CAWKAPGTQYF. The CDR3 nucleotides read TGTGCCTGGAAAGCGCCCGGGACCCAGTACTTC.

The chain links TRBV18 to TRBJ1-2, with D unresolved. Trimming stripped 2 bases from V and 6 bases from J, with 10 bases between. Germline V gene lookup returns CDR1 KGHSH and CDR2 LQKENI. This CDR3 has 13 amino acids. The CDR3, as DNA: TGTGCCAGCTCACCAGGTATGGAGGATGGCTACACCTTC. This sequence encodes CASSPGMEDGYTF.

This chain connects TRBV11-1 to TRBJ1-5; D is unresolved. There are 17 residues in the CDR3. The V end lost 5 bases, the J end lost 0 bases, and 17 bases lay between the germline ends. Germline assignment: CDR1 SGHAT and CDR2 FQDESV (reference sequence). The CDR3 region is CASSLDRGSHSNQPQHF. The CDR3 DNA sequence: TGTGCCAGCAGCCTCGACCGCGGTTCACATAGCAATCAGCCCCAGCATTTT.

This clonotype appeared a few times. The chain has TRBV7-8 and TRBJ1-2, with 7 bases lining up with TRBD1. The CDR3 is made up of 14 amino acids. With 5 bases clipped from V and 4 bases from J, the junction kept 7 bases outside the gene matches. The germline CDR1 and CDR2 sequences are SGHVS and FQNEAQ. The chain's CDR3 is CASSIRTGIYGYTF. The DNA for the CDR3 is TGTGCCAGCAGCATAAGGACAGGAATCTATGGCTACACCTTC.

This clonotype occurred a few times. CDR3 in DNA: TGTGCCAGCAGCAACCGGCCGGGACTAGCGGGCGTAGTCTACAATGAGCAGTTCTTC. Its protein product is CASSNRPGLAGVVYNEQFF. The J gene is TRBJ2-1, the V gene TRBV11-2; 12 bases fit TRBD2. The CDR3 sequence is 19 residues long. V was clipped by 5 bases and J by 3 bases; unmatched bases: 14. Germline lookup yields CDR1 SGHAT and CDR2 FQNNGV.

This rearrangement joins TRBV28 to TRBJ2-1; TRBD2 matches at 7 bases. With 11 bases clipped from V and 1 base from J, the junction kept 2 bases outside the gene matches. The CDR3 totals 12 residues. Looked up from germline, CDR1 is MDHEN and CDR2 is SYDVKM. The DNA for the CDR3 is TGTGCCTGGGGGGGTTCCTACAATGAGCAGTTCTTC. This sequence encodes CAWGGSYNEQFF.

This clonotype came up many times. The chain uses TRBV29-1 and TRBJ2-5, with D unresolved. The CDR3 runs 11 residues. From germline, CDR1 is SQVTM and CDR2 ANQGSEA. The V gene lost 8 bases and the J gene lost 1 base, with 8 bases spanning the gap. Written as DNA, the CDR3 is TGCAGCCTGGCCTCCCAAGAGACCCAGTACTTC. Amino acid sequence: CSLASQETQYF. The whole variable domain, filled in from reference TRBV29-1 and TRBJ2-5, reads SAVISQKPSRDICQRGTSLTIQCQVDSQVTMMFWYRQQPGQSLTLIATANQGSEATYESGFVIDKFPISRPNLTFSTLTVSNMSPEDSSIYLCSLASQETQYFGPGTRLLVL.